What follows are 12 T cell receptor beta chains derived from one specimen sequenced in a study of cytomegalovirus exposure and HLA in healthy donors. PCR employed 60 Vbeta and 13 Jbeta primers. The repertoire was sequenced with immunoSEQ multiplex PCR; TCRdb's copy has only in-frame clones and lacks some. Among about 120,000 clones listed, around two thirds were seen once. Sample: PBMCs. The receptors derive from a woman aged 40 to 55 in good health and CMV-seropositive.

The rearrangement links TRBV29-1 to TRBJ2-2; 8 bases are a match to TRBD2. Germline V gives CDR1 SQVTM, CDR2 ANQGSEA. The V and J ends lost 2 bases and 6 bases, in that order; junction bases with no gene match: 14. This CDR3 is 17 amino acids long. CDR3 protein: CSVEPLPGGQGAGELFF. The CDR3 region has the DNA TGCAGCGTTGAACCTCTTCCGGGGGGGCAGGGAGCCGGGGAGCTGTTTTTT.

The chain joins TRBV4-3 to TRBJ1-1, with D perhaps matching TRBD1 (6 bases). The germline V and J ends were trimmed by 6 bases and 4 bases, with 21 bases remaining between them. The CDR3 consists of 16 residues. Looked up from germline, CDR1 is LGHNA and CDR2 is YSLEER. The CDR3 here is CASSPQDRAIGTEAFF. The CDR3 nucleotides read TGCGCCAGCAGTCCCCAGGACAGAGCGATAGGCACTGAAGCTTTCTTT.

This clone was counted a few times. The rearrangement links TRBV9 to TRBJ2-7, with 9 bases aligning to TRBD1. The ends lost 4 bases at V and 4 bases at J; junction bases unmatched: 9. Germline V gene lookup returns CDR1 SGDLS and CDR2 YYNGEE. This CDR3 region has 15 residues. The CDR3 spells CASSPDRDRDYEQYF. The CDR3 region has the DNA TGTGCCAGCAGCCCGGACCGGGACAGGGATTACGAGCAGTACTTC.

This clone is a singleton in its sample. This chain uses TRBV6-5 with TRBJ2-7; perhaps TRBD1 as D (5 bases). Trimming took 6 bases from V and 4 from J, leaving 19 bases between them. The length of the CDR3 is 15 residues. In germline, CDR1 is MNHEY, CDR2 SVGAGI. Written as DNA, the CDR3 is TGTGCCAGCAGGCCAACGACCAGGGTCTTATACGAGCAGTACTTC. It is translated as CASRPTTRVLYEQYF.

The chain joins TRBV5-1 to TRBJ1-1; 10 bases match TRBD1. Germline CDR1 and CDR2: SGHRS and YFSETQ. With V trimmed by 8 bases and J by 7 bases, 5 bases remained unmatched. The CDR3 contains 12 residues. CDR3 bases: TGCGCCAGTCGCGGACAGGGGGATGAAGCTTTCTTT. This gives the protein CASRGQGDEAFF.

The chain recombines TRBV9 with TRBJ1-3; tentative D call: TRBD1 (5 bases). With 0 bases removed from V and 4 bases from J, the gap between germline ends came to 11 bases. The CDR3 has 15 residues. Germline CDR1 and CDR2: SGDLS and YYNGEE. The CDR3 spells CASSVVAGRGNTIYF. DNA for the CDR3: TGTGCCAGCAGCGTAGTCGCAGGGCGAGGAAACACCATATATTTT.

The rearrangement links TRBV9 to TRBJ1-1; D uncertain. V was trimmed by 4 bases and J by 5 bases, leaving 15 bases between them. In germline, CDR1 is SGDLS, CDR2 YYNGEE. The CDR3 loop spans 14 amino acids. CDR3 loop: CASSNTRVGTEAFF. CDR3 bases: TGTGCCAGCAGCAATACGCGGGTGGGAACTGAAGCTTTCTTT. The full variable domain, completed using reference TRBV9 and TRBJ1-1, is DSGVTQTPKHLITATGQRVTLRCSPRSGDLSVYWYQQSLDQGLQFLIQYYNGEERAKGNILERFSAQQFPDLHSELNLSSLELGDSALYFCASSNTRVGTEAFFGQGTRLTVV.

This chain links TRBV6-5 with TRBJ1-2; D is uncertain. There are 14 residues in the CDR3. Trimming took off 0 bases at V and 2 bases at J, with 7 bases between the two ends. The germline V gene encodes CDR1 MNHEY and CDR2 SVGAGI. The CDR3, as DNA: TGTGCCAGCAGTTACTCGGGCTACAACTATGGCTACACCTTC. The encoded protein is CASSYSGYNYGYTF.

The rearrangement uses TRBV6-4 and TRBJ1-6, with a weak D call TRBD1 (6 bases). The CDR3 contains 15 residues. V was shortened by 3 bases and J by 9 bases, with 15 bases between the two germline ends. The germline gives CDR1 MRHNA, CDR2 SNTAGT. The chain's CDR3 is CASSESGGRSSPLHF. For the CDR3, the DNA is TGTGCCAGCAGTGAGTCTGGGGGCAGGAGTTCACCCCTCCACTTT.

The chain links TRBV7-6 to TRBJ1-6; a possible D gene is TRBD1 (6 bases). The CDR3 contains 14 residues. The germline gives CDR1 SGHVS, CDR2 FNYEAQ. Trimming took 5 bases from V and 8 from J, leaving 13 bases between them. The CDR3: CASSDLGQYSPLHF. The DNA of the CDR3 is TGTGCCAGCAGCGACCTTGGACAGTATTCACCCCTCCACTTT.

The V and J genes are TRBV5-4 and TRBJ1-1; D is undetermined. Trimming took 4 bases from V and 1 from J, leaving 14 bases between them. The germline V gene encodes CDR1 SGHNT and CDR2 YYREEE (reference sequence). The CDR3 has 15 amino acids. This CDR3 reads CASSPVMGPNTEAFF. The CDR3 region has the DNA TGTGCCAGCAGCCCGGTTATGGGCCCGAACACTGAAGCTTTCTTT.

The J gene is TRBJ2-2, the V gene TRBV5-1, with unresolved D. The V end lost 0 bases, the J end lost 4 bases, and 13 bases lay between the germline ends. The CDR3 is 16 residues long. The germline gives CDR1 SGHRS, CDR2 YFSETQ. The DNA of the CDR3 is TGCGCCAGCAGCTTGGGAGGTTCTGCACTCACCGGGGAGCTGTTTTTT. It specifies CASSLGGSALTGELFF.